Listed here are 2 T cell receptor beta chains from one sample, sequenced in a study of beta chain features in type 1 diabetes. Findings and limits, study-wide: Patients with Type 1 diabetes showed moderately but significantly shorter TCRB CDR3s in all four CD4+ subsets.

Sequencing targeted expressed TCRB transcripts, as all isolated RNA had been reverse transcribed. The method was immunoSEQ multiplex PCR; TCRdb's version includes in-frame clones alone and lacks a portion of them. The table includes 600,000 or so clones, about an eighth detected once. These TCRs' antigens remain unknown. The sequenced material came from naive CD4+ T cells from blood. Receptor source: a man younger than 30 with type 1 diabetes.

This rearrangement joins TRBV15 to TRBJ2-7, with D perhaps given as TRBD1 or TRBD2 (5 bases each). V lost 6 bases to trimming and J lost 8 bases, with 14 bases between them. The CDR3 contains 12 residues. Per the germline V gene, CDR1 is LNHNV and CDR2 is YYDKDF (reference sequence). In DNA, the CDR3 is TGTGCCACCAGTATGGGGACCGGCAAGCAGTACTTC. Translation gives CATSMGTGKQYF.

The V gene is TRBV11-2, the J gene TRBJ2-7, with D tentatively TRBD2 (5 bases). V shed 1 base and J shed 5 bases, with 15 bases lying between them. Germline loops: CDR1 SGHAT, CDR2 FQNNGV. The CDR3 is made up of 15 amino acids. The CDR3 loop is CASSLVTGLVNEQYF. CDR3 nucleotides: TGTGCCAGCAGCTTAGTCACGGGGTTAGTGAACGAGCAGTACTTC.